This T cell receptor beta chain is drawn from a study of blood T cells in healthy people across ages. Total RNA was isolated from each sample in quantities of at least 6 micrograms. A second PCR, run for 7 to 11 cycles, used a sample-barcoded 5' primer plus a J-beta primer mix. Every single cDNA molecule received a tag from a template-switch adaptor with 12 random nucleotides. Each CDR3 protein gets one entry after TCRdb re-called the 5' RACE reads with MiXCR. The table has roughly 790,000 distinct CDR3 sequences, 43% seen once. V trimming: 4 bases; J trimming: 12 bases; junction bases outside the gene matches: 15. This CDR3 comprises 17 residues. Germline loops: CDR1 LGHDT, CDR2 YNNKEL (reference sequence).

Sequenced input: blood. This receptor was identified in an older woman in good health. V is TRBV3-1 and J is TRBJ2-4, with 13 bases lining up with TRBD2. The CDR3, as DNA: TGTGCCAGCAGCCTCATGAAGGGACTAGCGGGGTGGCACAGTCAGTACTTC. Its protein is CASSLMKGLAGWHSQYF.